This is a list of T cell receptor beta chains from one sample in a study of blood T cells in healthy people across ages. TCRdb recomputed calls from the 5' RACE reads with MiXCR, one row per CDR3 protein. The data hold approximately 680,000 distinct CDR3 sequences, with 32% observed a single time. Sequencing was carried out using blood. All receptors come from a woman older than 75 in good health. The CDR3 runs from the conserved cysteine through the conserved F or W. The order of the fields is J gene, clone size, D gene, V gene, CDR3 DNA, CDR3 protein. A D gene is named only where the DNA matches it firmly. A clone size is listed for some rows: how often the clone was seen (once, few, many), or a class if it is expanded.

TRBJ2-4 | many | - | TRBV12-3/TRBV12-4 | TGTGCCAGCAGTTTACAGGGTGGGGTGGGTGACATTCAGTACTTC | CASSLQGGVGDIQYF
TRBJ2-1 | - | - | TRBV29-1 | TGCAGCGTTGAAGGGGTCGGGGAGACAGGACAATACAATGAGCAGTTCTTC | CSVEGVGETGQYNEQFF
TRBJ1-1 | - | - | TRBV28 | TGTGCCAGCCGGACCTACACTGAAGCTTTCTTT | CASRTYTEAFF
TRBJ2-1 | many | TRBD2 | TRBV24-1 | TGTGCCACCAGTGATAGGACTAGCGGGGGGGTCGAGCAGTTCTTC | CATSDRTSGGVEQFF
TRBJ2-4 | - | TRBD1 | TRBV20-1 | TGCAGTGCTAGGGAGGAGACAGGGCAACGATTTCAGTACTTC | CSAREETGQRFQYF
TRBJ2-1 | - | TRBD2 | TRBV28 | TGTGCCAGCAGTTTATTGACTAGCGGACACAATGAGCAGTTCTTC | CASSLLTSGHNEQFF
TRBJ1-1 | many | - | TRBV9 | TGTGCCAGCAGCGCCTCCGAGATGTTTGGCGCTGAAGCTTTCTTT | CASSASEMFGAEAFF
TRBJ2-7 | many | TRBD2 | TRBV6-1 | TGTGCCAGCAGTGTCAAGCGGGACTCCTACGAGCAGTACTTC | CASSVKRDSYEQYF
TRBJ1-2 | few | TRBD1 | TRBV5-1 | TGCGCCAGCAGCTATGACAGGGGCTATGGCTACACCTTC | CASSYDRGYGYTF
TRBJ1-1 | few | - | TRBV20-1 | TGCAGTGCTAGAAAGCTAAGGCAGGCGGCTGAAGCTTTCTTT | CSARKLRQAAEAFF
TRBJ2-7 | few | - | TRBV6-1 | TGTGCCAGCAGTGAGACAGGGAGGAACTACGAGCAGTACTTC | CASSETGRNYEQYF
TRBJ2-2 | once | - | TRBV11-2 | TGTGCCAGCAGCTTAGTGGGCGGGGGCAGTACCGGGGAGCTGTTTTTT | CASSLVGGGSTGELFF
TRBJ2-7 | many | - | TRBV5-1 | TGCGCCAGCAGCCCAAATAGCGGTTCCTACGAGCAGTACTTC | CASSPNSGSYEQYF
TRBJ1-1 | many | TRBD1 | TRBV5-1 | TGCGCCAGCAGACCGGGACAGGGCGAAGCTTTCTTT | CASRPGQGEAFF
TRBJ2-2 | - | - | TRBV4-3 | TGCGCCAGCAGCCAAGGAGGCGAGGGCACCGGGGAGCTGTTTTTT | CASSQGGEGTGELFF
TRBJ2-1 | - | TRBD2 | TRBV5-6 | TGTGCCAGCACCTTGCGGGGGAGCTCCTACAATGAGCAGTTCTTC | CASTLRGSSYNEQFF
TRBJ1-5 | few | TRBD1 | TRBV7-2 | TGTGCCAGCAGCTTGGCTCGACAGGGCCAACAGCCCCAGCATTTT | CASSLARQGQQPQHF